This record concerns one TCR beta chain sequence. Its antigen is not identified. The assay was immunoSEQ multiplex PCR, and TCRdb's table has in-frame clones only and misses some. The sample contains some 100,000 clones, 93% of which appear only once. V was clipped by 2 bases and J by 6 bases; unmatched bases: 6. This CDR3 has 15 residues. Looked up from germline, CDR1 is MNHEY and CDR2 is SVGAGI. The data were taken from a study of siplizumab effects on memory and regulatory T cells. The study's findings and limits: Proof of suppressive function in proliferating Tregs from siplizumab cultures was not established. Siplizumab conditions gave an average of around 70% Treg-derived mappable alloreactive CD4+ clones, versus 25% to 30% for controls. Naive T cells looked more diverse than memory cells, and they looked like major contributors to the alloresponse.

The genes are TRBV6-5 and TRBJ1-2; 10 bases are shared with TRBD1. This TCR was sampled from a human donor in good health. The sample taken for sequencing was CD8+ T cells sorted from blood. The CDR3 DNA is TGTGCCAGCAGTTACGCAACCGGGACAGGGGATGGCTACACCTTC. Its protein is CASSYATGTGDGYTF.